These T cell receptor beta chains were read from a single sample in a study of T cell responses to AZD1222 COVID-19 vaccine. The method was immunoSEQ multiplex PCR; TCRdb's version includes in-frame clones alone and lacks a portion of them. In the table there are about 99,000 clones, roughly 87% of which are singletons. Sequenced here: peripheral blood, sampled on day 0 of AZD1222 vaccination. The receptors were gathered from an adult in good health. The CDR3 runs from the conserved cysteine through the conserved F or W. The D gene is left open where the match is weak. Expanded clones get a size class; other rows say once, few or many, or leave the size out.

cdr3_nt,cdr3_aa,d_call,j_call,clone_size,v_call
TGTGCCACCAGTGACCTAAGCGGGAATGACGAGACCCAGTACTTC,CATSDLSGNDETQYF,TRBD2,TRBJ2-5,-,TRBV24-1
TGTGCCAGCAGCTTAGAAAGGGGGGGCTCCTACGAGCAGTACTTC,CASSLERGGSYEQYF,-,TRBJ2-7,few,TRBV7-2
TGTGCCAGCAGTTTAGGTGCGCCGACTAGCACAGATACGCAGTATTTT,CASSLGAPTSTDTQYF,-,TRBJ2-3,-,TRBV27
TGTGCCAGCAGCGTACCATGGCGGGAATCAGATACGCAGTATTTT,CASSVPWRESDTQYF,-,TRBJ2-3,few,TRBV11-3
TGTGCCTGGAGTGGGGGCCATACCGGGGAGCTGTTTTTT,CAWSGGHTGELFF,-,TRBJ2-2,-,TRBV30
TGTGCCAGTAGTCCTAAGGCTGATGGTGAGACCCAGTACTTC,CASSPKADGETQYF,-,TRBJ2-5,-,TRBV19
TGCGCCAGCAGCTTGTCAGCTGACACTGAAGCTTTCTTT,CASSLSADTEAFF,-,TRBJ1-1,-,TRBV5-1
TGCGCCAGCAGCCCCCGGGACCCAACGGCTTACACTGAAGCTTTCTTT,CASSPRDPTAYTEAFF,-,TRBJ1-1,-,TRBV4-1
TGTGCCAGCAGCTGGGGGGGCAGAGATTTCCAAGAGACCCAGTACTTC,CASSWGGRDFQETQYF,-,TRBJ2-5,-,TRBV11-3
TGTGCCAGCAGTTACATCGACGGGGGGCCCCAGCATTTT,CASSYIDGGPQHF,-,TRBJ1-5,-,TRBV6-6
TGCGCCAGCAGCCAAGATTGGGGGGCGGGACAGGCTAACTATGGCTACACCTTC,CASSQDWGAGQANYGYTF,TRBD1,TRBJ1-2,-,TRBV4-3
TGTGCCAGCAGCCCCCGACAGGGGGCGCAGTATTTT,CASSPRQGAQYF,TRBD1,TRBJ2-3,-,TRBV3-1/TRBV3-2
TGTGCCAGCTCGTCAGGGGGTACAAGCCGCAATCAGCCCCAGCATTTT,CASSSGGTSRNQPQHF,TRBD1,TRBJ1-5,few,TRBV18
TGTGCCAGCATAGGAGGGTCCCTCTACACCGGGGAGCTGTTTTTT,CASIGGSLYTGELFF,-,TRBJ2-2,once,TRBV6-6
TGTGCCAGCAGCTCACTAGCGGGGGTCACCGGGGAGCTGTTTTTT,CASSSLAGVTGELFF,TRBD2,TRBJ2-2,-,TRBV7-3
TGTGCCAGCAGCCAATCCAGCAGGGCGACCGGGGAGCTGTTTTTT,CASSQSSRATGELFF,-,TRBJ2-2,-,TRBV16
TGTGCCATCCGGACAGATAACACTGAAGCTTTCTTT,CAIRTDNTEAFF,-,TRBJ1-1,-,TRBV2
TGTGCTAGTGGCCACGGGACTCCTCTAGGCGAGCAGTACTTC,CASGHGTPLGEQYF,-,TRBJ2-7,-,TRBV12-5
TGTGCCAGCAGTTACCGGACAGGGGGAGGCAATGGCTACACCTTC,CASSYRTGGGNGYTF,TRBD1,TRBJ1-2,-,TRBV6-5
TGTGCCAGCAGCCAAGAGGGGGGGGTTAGCTCCTATAATTCACCCCTCCACTTT,CASSQEGGVSSYNSPLHF,-,TRBJ1-6,once,TRBV14
TGTGCCAGCAGTGAATCCCCAAAGACAGGGAACAGCTACAATGAGCAGTTCTTC,CASSESPKTGNSYNEQFF,TRBD1,TRBJ2-1,-,TRBV25-1
TGCGCCAGCAGCCAAGTTCTGGCAGGGTGGGAGACCCAGTACTTC,CASSQVLAGWETQYF,-,TRBJ2-5,-,TRBV4-3
TGTGCCAGCAGCTTTTTAGGACAGGGCAACAATGAGCAGTTCTTC,CASSFLGQGNNEQFF,TRBD1,TRBJ2-1,few,TRBV7-9
TGCGCCAGCAGACCGAAGTTCCAGGGCGGCACTGAAGCTTTCTTT,CASRPKFQGGTEAFF,-,TRBJ1-1,few,TRBV10-1
TGTGCCAGCATCGGAGGGGGCCTTGGAAACACCATATATTTT,CASIGGGLGNTIYF,TRBD1,TRBJ1-3,-,TRBV6-5
TGTGCCAGCAGCCCCTCAACACTCATAAACTATGGCTACACCTTC,CASSPSTLINYGYTF,-,TRBJ1-2,-,TRBV5-5
TGTGCCAGCAGCGTAGACGGTAACTATGGCTACACCTTC,CASSVDGNYGYTF,-,TRBJ1-2,-,TRBV9
TGCGCCAGCAGCCTGATCCCGGGACAGGGGTTTGTGTTTTTTGGCTACACCTTC,CASSLIPGQGFVFFGYTF,TRBD1,TRBJ1-2,once,TRBV5-1
TGTGCCAGCAGCTGGGGCGACAGGAACGATCAGCCCCAGCATTTT,CASSWGDRNDQPQHF,-,TRBJ1-5,-,TRBV5-1
TGTGCCAGTAGTATAGTAAACAGAGGCGAGCAGTACTTC,CASSIVNRGEQYF,-,TRBJ2-7,-,TRBV19
TGCAGCGTTAAACCGGGGGCAGCTCCTGAAGCTTTCTTT,CSVKPGAAPEAFF,-,TRBJ1-1,-,TRBV29-1
TGTGCCAGCAGCTTAGGGGACACGCAGTTCTTC,CASSLGDTQFF,-,TRBJ2-1,-,TRBV11-3
TGCGCCAGCAGCCAAGCAAAGGGCGGGCTTTCCGGGTTGGGTGAGCAGTTCTTC,CASSQAKGGLSGLGEQFF,-,TRBJ2-1,-,TRBV4-3
TGTGCCAGCAGCGAGAGGGGGGCGGGTAGTACGCAGTATTTT,CASSERGAGSTQYF,-,TRBJ2-3,-,TRBV9
TGTGCCAGCAGATTGACAGGGGGAAACACTGAAGCTTTCTTT,CASRLTGGNTEAFF,TRBD1,TRBJ1-1,-,TRBV6-5
TGTGCCAGCAGCCAAGGACCGGGACTGAAGGATGCAACTAATGAAAAACTGTTTTTT,CASSQGPGLKDATNEKLFF,-,TRBJ1-4,-,TRBV3-1/TRBV3-2
TGTGCCAGTAGTGCCGCACGGAACACTGAAGCTTTCTTT,CASSAARNTEAFF,-,TRBJ1-1,-,TRBV19
TGCGCCAGCAGCTTGGCCGGATCTGAAGCTTTCTTT,CASSLAGSEAFF,-,TRBJ1-1,-,TRBV5-1
TGTGCCAGCAGCCTGACTCGACAAGAGACCCAGTACTTC,CASSLTRQETQYF,-,TRBJ2-5,-,TRBV5-6
TGTGCCAGCAGGGACAGGGGGCCGAGCAATCAGCCCCAGCATTTT,CASRDRGPSNQPQHF,TRBD1,TRBJ1-5,-,TRBV6-6
TGCAGCGTTGAAGACGGGCTCGGGGAGCTGTTTTTT,CSVEDGLGELFF,-,TRBJ2-2,-,TRBV29-1
TGTGCCAGCAGCCATCGAGGGGGGCGCAGGGGCACCGGGGAGCTGTTTTTT,CASSHRGGRRGTGELFF,-,TRBJ2-2,-,TRBV3-1/TRBV3-2
TGCAGCGTGTCCGGGACGGATAGCAATCAGCCCCAGCATTTT,CSVSGTDSNQPQHF,-,TRBJ1-5,-,TRBV29-1
TGTGCCAGCAGTGAAGATAGGGCTAGCGGGAGTGGGGGCAATGAGCAGTTCTTC,CASSEDRASGSGGNEQFF,TRBD2,TRBJ2-1,-,TRBV2
TGTGCCAGCTCCATAAGGCAGCAAGAGACCCAGTACTTC,CASSIRQQETQYF,-,TRBJ2-5,-,TRBV18
TGTGCCAGCAGTCTTAAGGGACAGAACACTGAAGCTTTCTTT,CASSLKGQNTEAFF,-,TRBJ1-1,-,TRBV6-5
TGTGCCAGCAGTGAAGGCGTCTACAATGAGCAGTTCTTC,CASSEGVYNEQFF,-,TRBJ2-1,-,TRBV2
TGTGCCAGCAGCCTACTAGCGGGGGGAGAAGATACGCAGTATTTT,CASSLLAGGEDTQYF,TRBD2,TRBJ2-3,-,TRBV11-1
TGTGCCAGTAAAACTCGGGAGGGCCCGAACACTGAAGCTTTCTTT,CASKTREGPNTEAFF,-,TRBJ1-1,-,TRBV2
TGTGCCAGCAGTTCCCGACACCTGGGCTACACCTTC,CASSSRHLGYTF,-,TRBJ1-2,-,TRBV6-5